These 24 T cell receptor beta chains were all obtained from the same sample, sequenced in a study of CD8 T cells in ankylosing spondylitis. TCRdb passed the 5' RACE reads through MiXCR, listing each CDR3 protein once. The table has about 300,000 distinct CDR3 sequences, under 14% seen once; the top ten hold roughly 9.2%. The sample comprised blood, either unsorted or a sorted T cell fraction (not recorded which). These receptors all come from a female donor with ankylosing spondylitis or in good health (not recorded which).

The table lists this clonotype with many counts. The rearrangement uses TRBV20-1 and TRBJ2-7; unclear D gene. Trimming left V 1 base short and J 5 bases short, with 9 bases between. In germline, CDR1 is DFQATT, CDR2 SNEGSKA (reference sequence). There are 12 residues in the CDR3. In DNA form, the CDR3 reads TGCAGTGCTAGAGTTTTAGTGAACGAGCAGTACTTC. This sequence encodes CSARVLVNEQYF.

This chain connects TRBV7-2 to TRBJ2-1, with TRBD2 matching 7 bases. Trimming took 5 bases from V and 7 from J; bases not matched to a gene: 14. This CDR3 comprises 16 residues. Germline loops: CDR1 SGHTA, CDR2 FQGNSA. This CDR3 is CASSPVGRAGGNEQFF. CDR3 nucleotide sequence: TGTGCCAGCAGCCCCGTTGGGAGGGCCGGGGGGAATGAGCAGTTCTTC. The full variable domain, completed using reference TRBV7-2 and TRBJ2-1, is GAGVSQSPSNKVTEKGKDVELRCDPISGHTALYWYRQSLGQGLEFLIYFQGNSAPDKSGLPSDRFSAERTGGSVSTLTIQRTQQEDSAVYLCASSPVGRAGGNEQFFGPGTRLTVL.

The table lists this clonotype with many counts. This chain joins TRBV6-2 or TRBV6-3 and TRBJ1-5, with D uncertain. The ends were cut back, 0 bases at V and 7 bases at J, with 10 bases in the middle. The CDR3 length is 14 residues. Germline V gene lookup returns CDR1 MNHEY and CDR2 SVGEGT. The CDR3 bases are TGTGCCAGCAGTTACTCGACGGGAGGCCAGCCCCAGCATTTT. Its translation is CASSYSTGGQPQHF.

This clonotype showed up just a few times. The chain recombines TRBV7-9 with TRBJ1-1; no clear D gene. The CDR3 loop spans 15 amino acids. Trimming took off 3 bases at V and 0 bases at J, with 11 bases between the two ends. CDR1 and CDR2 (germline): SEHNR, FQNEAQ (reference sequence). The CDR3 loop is CASSFSRLVNTEAFF. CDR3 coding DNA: TGTGCCAGCAGCTTTTCCAGACTGGTGAACACTGAAGCTTTCTTT.

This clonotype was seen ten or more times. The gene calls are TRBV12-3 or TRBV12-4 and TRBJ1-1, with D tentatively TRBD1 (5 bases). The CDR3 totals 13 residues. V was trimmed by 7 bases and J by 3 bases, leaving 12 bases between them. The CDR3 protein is CASTPGGYTEAFF. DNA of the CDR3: TGTGCCAGCACCCCGGGGGGATACACTGAAGCTTTCTTT.

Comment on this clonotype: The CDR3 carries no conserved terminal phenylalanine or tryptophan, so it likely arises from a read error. The CDR3 DNA is TGCGCCAGCAGCAAACAGGGAGGCAATCAGCCCCAGCATCTT. It is translated as CASSKQGGNQPQHL. The chain links TRBV5-1 to TRBJ1-5, with a possible D match to TRBD1 (6 bases). CDR3 length: 14 residues. The germline gives CDR1 SGHRS, CDR2 YFSETQ. V was trimmed by 4 bases and J by 2 bases, leaving 10 bases between them.

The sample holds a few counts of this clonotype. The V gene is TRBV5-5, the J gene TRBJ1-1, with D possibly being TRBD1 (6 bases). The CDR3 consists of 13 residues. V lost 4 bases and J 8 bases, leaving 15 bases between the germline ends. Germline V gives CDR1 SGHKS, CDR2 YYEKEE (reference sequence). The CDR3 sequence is CASSPHRDGEAFF. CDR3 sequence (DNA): TGTGCCAGCAGCCCTCACAGGGACGGCGAAGCTTTCTTT.

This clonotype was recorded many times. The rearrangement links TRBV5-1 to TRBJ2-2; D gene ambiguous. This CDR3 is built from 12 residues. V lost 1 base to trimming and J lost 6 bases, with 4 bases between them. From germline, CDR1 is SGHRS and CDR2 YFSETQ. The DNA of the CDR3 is TGCGCCAGCAGCTTGAATTCCGGGGAGCTGTTTTTT. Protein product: CASSLNSGELFF.

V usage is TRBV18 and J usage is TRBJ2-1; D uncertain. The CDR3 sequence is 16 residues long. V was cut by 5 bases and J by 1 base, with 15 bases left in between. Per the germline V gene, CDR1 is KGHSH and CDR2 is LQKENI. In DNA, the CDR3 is TGTGCCAGCTCAATACGTCTGGACCCATCCTACAATGAGCAGTTCTTC. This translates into CASSIRLDPSYNEQFF.

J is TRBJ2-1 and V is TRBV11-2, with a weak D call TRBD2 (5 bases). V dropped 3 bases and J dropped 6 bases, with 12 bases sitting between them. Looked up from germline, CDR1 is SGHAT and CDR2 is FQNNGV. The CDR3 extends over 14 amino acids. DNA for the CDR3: TGTGCCAGCAGCTTCGTGAGGGTGCGCAATGAGCAGTTCTTC. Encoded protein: CASSFVRVRNEQFF. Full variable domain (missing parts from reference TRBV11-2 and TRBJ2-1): EAGVAQSPRYKIIEKRQSVAFWCNPISGHATLYWYQQILGQGPKLLIQFQNNGVVDDSQLPKDRFSAERLKGVDSTLKIQPAKLEDSAVYLCASSFVRVRNEQFFGPGTRLTVL.

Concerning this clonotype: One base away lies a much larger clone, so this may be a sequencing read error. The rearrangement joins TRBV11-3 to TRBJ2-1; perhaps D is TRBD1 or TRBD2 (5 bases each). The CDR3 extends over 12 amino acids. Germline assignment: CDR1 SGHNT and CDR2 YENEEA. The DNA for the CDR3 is TGTGCCAGCAGCCGAGGGGTAAATGAGCAGTCCTTC. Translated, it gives CASSRGVNEQSF.

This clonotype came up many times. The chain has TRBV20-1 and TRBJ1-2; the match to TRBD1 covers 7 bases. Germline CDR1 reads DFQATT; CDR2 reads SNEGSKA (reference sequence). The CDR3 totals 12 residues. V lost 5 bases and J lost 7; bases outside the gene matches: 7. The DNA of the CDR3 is TGCAGTGCTCGGGAGGGGGCGCTTGGCTACACCTTC. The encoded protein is CSAREGALGYTF.

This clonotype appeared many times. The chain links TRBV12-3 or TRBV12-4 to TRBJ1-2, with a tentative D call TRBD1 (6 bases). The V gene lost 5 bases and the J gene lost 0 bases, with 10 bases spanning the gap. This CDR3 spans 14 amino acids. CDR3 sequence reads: CASSQQGANYGYTF. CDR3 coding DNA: TGTGCCAGCAGTCAACAGGGAGCTAACTATGGCTACACCTTC.

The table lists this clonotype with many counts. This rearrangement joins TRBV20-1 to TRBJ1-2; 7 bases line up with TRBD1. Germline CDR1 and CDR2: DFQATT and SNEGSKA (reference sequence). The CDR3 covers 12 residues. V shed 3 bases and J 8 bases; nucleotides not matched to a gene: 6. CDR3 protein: CSASVGGGGYTF. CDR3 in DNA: TGCAGTGCTAGCGTAGGAGGGGGCGGCTACACCTTC.

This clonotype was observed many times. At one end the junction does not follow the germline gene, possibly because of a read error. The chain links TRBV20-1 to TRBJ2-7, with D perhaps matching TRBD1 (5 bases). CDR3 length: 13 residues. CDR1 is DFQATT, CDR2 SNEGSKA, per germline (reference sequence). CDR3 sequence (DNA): TGCAGTGCTAGAGTCCAGTCGTTAGGCGTCGACAGTTTC. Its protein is CSARVQSLGVDSF.

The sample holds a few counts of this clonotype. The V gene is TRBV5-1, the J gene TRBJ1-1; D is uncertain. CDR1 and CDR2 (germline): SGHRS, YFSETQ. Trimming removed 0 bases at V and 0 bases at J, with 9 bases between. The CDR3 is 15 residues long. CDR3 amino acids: CASSLVSLMNTEAFF. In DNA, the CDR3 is TGCGCCAGCAGCTTGGTCTCCCTGATGAACACTGAAGCTTTCTTT. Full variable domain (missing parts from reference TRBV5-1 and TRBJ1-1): KAGVTQTPRYLIKTRGQQVTLSCSPISGHRSVSWYQQTPGQGLQFLFEYFSETQRNKGNFPGRFSGRQFSNSRSEMNVSTLELGDSALYLCASSLVSLMNTEAFFGQGTRLTVV.

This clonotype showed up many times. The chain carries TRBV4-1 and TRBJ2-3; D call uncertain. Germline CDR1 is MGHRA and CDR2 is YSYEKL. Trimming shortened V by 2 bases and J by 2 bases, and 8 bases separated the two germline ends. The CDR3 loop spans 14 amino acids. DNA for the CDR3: TGCGCCAGCAGCCAAACCCGACTCACAGATACGCAGTATTTT. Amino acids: CASSQTRLTDTQYF.

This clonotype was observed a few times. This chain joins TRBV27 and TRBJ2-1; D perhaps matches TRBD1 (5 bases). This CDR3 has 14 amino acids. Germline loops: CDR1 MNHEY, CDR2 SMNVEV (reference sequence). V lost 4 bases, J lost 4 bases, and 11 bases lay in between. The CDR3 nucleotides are TGTGCCAGCAGTTCTAAGGGGTCTTACAATGAGCAGTTCTTC. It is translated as CASSSKGSYNEQFF.

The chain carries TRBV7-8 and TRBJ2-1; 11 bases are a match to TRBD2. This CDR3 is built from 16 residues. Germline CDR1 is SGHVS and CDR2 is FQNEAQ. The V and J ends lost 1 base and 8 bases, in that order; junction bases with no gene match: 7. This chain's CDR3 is CASSLVAGGPGDEQFF. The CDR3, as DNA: TGTGCCAGCAGCTTAGTAGCGGGAGGGCCGGGGGATGAGCAGTTCTTC. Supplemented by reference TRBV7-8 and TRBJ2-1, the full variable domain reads GAGVSQSPRYKVAKRGQDVALRCDPISGHVSLFWYQQALGQGPEFLTYFQNEAQLDKSGLPSDRFFAERPEGSVSTLKIQRTQQEDSAVYLCASSLVAGGPGDEQFFGPGTRLTVL.

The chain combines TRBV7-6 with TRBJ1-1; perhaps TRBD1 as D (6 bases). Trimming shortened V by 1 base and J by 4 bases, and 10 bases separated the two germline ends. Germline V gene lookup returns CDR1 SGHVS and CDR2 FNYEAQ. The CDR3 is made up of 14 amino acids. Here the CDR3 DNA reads TGTGCCAGCAGCTTAGACGGGGGGCTCACTGAAGCTTTCTTT. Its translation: CASSLDGGLTEAFF. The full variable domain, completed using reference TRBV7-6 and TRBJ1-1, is GAGVSQSPRYKVTKRGQDVALRCDPISGHVSLYWYRQALGQGPEFLTYFNYEAQQDKSGLPNDRFSAERPEGSISTLTIQRTEQRDSAMYRCASSLDGGLTEAFFGQGTRLTVV.

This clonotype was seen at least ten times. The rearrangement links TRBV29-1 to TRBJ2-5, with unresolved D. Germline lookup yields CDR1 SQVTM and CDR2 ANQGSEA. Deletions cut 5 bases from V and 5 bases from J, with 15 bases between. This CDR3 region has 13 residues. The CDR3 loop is CSVQIGVGETQYF. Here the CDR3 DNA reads TGCAGCGTTCAGATAGGCGTCGGGGAGACCCAGTACTTC.

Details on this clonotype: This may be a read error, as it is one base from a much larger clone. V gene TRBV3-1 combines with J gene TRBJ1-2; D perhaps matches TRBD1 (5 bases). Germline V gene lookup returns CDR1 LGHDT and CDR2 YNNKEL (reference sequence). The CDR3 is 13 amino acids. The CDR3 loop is CASSETANYGHTF. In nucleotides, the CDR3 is TGTGCCAGCAGCGAGACAGCTAACTATGGCCACACCTTC.

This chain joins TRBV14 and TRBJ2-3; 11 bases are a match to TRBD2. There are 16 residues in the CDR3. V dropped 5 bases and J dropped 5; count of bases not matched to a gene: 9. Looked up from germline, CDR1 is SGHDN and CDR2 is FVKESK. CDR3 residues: CASSSTSGGLRDTQYF. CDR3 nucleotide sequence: TGTGCCAGCAGCTCCACTAGCGGGGGCCTTAGAGATACGCAGTATTTT.

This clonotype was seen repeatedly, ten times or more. Written as DNA, the CDR3 is TGCAGTGCAGGGACTCAAGTACTTCAAGAGACCCAGTACTTC. This gives the protein CSAGTQVLQETQYF. The rearrangement uses TRBV20-1 and TRBJ2-5; tentatively, D is TRBD2 (6 bases). CDR3 length equals 14 residues. Germline V gene sequence: CDR1 DFQATT, CDR2 SNEGSKA (reference sequence). Trimming removed 6 bases from V and 2 bases from J, with 16 bases in between.